The rows below give T cell receptor beta chains drawn from one sample of a study of neurological immune-mediated disorders. One entry per CDR3 protein results from TCRdb running MiXCR on the 5' RACE reads. The sample holds about 21,000 distinct CDR3 sequences, 5% to 7% seen once. Sequencing used CD8+ T cells from blood. Receptor source: a man younger than 30 in good health. Each CDR3 is given with its conserved first and last residue. Fields, in order: V gene, clone size, J gene, D gene, CDR3 protein, CDR3 DNA. D genes are given only for firm matches. Expanded clones are given a class, and other clones once, few, many or no size at all.

>TRBV7-8|many|TRBJ2-3|-
CASSSDYPWTDTQYF
TGTGCCAGCAGCTCAGACTACCCATGGACAGATACGCAGTATTTT
>TRBV12-3/TRBV12-4|many|TRBJ2-1|TRBD2
CASSSPGLAALGQFF
TGTGCCAGCAGCTCACCGGGACTAGCAGCCCTCGGGCAGTTCTTC
>TRBV3-1|many|TRBJ2-3|TRBD2
CASSQGSLAGTDTQYF
TGTGCCAGCAGCCAAGGGAGCCTAGCGGGAACAGATACGCAGTATTTT
>TRBV27|many|TRBJ1-5|-
CASSLREGPTQPQHF
TGTGCCAGCAGTTTAAGGGAGGGGCCAACTCAGCCCCAGCATTTT
>TRBV7-9|many|TRBJ2-7|-
CASSLGYYEQYF
TGTGCCAGCAGCTTAGGTTACTACGAGCAGTACTTC
>TRBV7-6|many|TRBJ2-3|-
CASSSRPAPSTDTQYF
TGTGCCAGCAGCTCCCGGCCTGCGCCCAGCACAGATACGCAGTATTTT
>TRBV3-1|many|TRBJ1-2|-
CASSSPGQMNYGYTF
TGTGCCAGCAGCTCCCCGGGACAAATGAACTATGGCTACACCTTC
>TRBV10-3|-|TRBJ2-1|-
CAISESPLLVGAENEQFF
TGTGCCATCAGTGAGTCCCCCTTACTAGTTGGGGCGGAAAATGAGCAGTTCTTC
>TRBV9|many|TRBJ2-5|TRBD2
CASSVDGLAGGETQYF
TGTGCCAGCAGCGTAGACGGACTAGCGGGGGGAGAGACCCAGTACTTC
>TRBV29-1|many|TRBJ1-2|TRBD1
CSVGQGSGYTF
TGCAGCGTGGGACAGGGATCTGGCTACACCTTC
>TRBV14|many|TRBJ2-3|-
CASSPLGGGDTQYF
TGTGCCAGCAGCCCCCTTGGGGGAGGTGATACGCAGTATTTT
>TRBV18|many|TRBJ2-7|-
CASSLKGYEQYF
TGTGCCAGCTCACTTAAGGGGTACGAGCAGTACTTC
>TRBV6-5|many|TRBJ1-1|-
CASSFTPNTEAFF
TGTGCCAGCAGTTTTACCCCGAACACTGAAGCTTTCTTT
>TRBV7-8|many|TRBJ2-5|-
CASSLGYGFGSQETQYF
TGTGCCAGCAGCTTAGGTTACGGATTCGGGTCCCAAGAGACCCAGTACTTC
>TRBV6-5|many|TRBJ2-7|-
CASSVGQNSYEQYF
TGTGCCAGCAGCGTAGGACAGAATTCCTACGAGCAGTACTTC
>TRBV29-1|many|TRBJ2-1|-
CSVLAGTNNEQFF
TGCAGCGTTCTGGCGGGGACCAACAATGAGCAGTTCTTC
>TRBV6-5|many|TRBJ1-2|TRBD1
CASSPLRGHNYGYTF
TGTGCCAGCAGTCCTCTCAGGGGGCATAACTATGGCTACACCTTC
>TRBV5-1|many|TRBJ2-5|-
CASSLQGRKYF
TGCGCCAGCAGCTTACAAGGGCGAAAGTACTTC